The rows below give T cell receptor beta chains drawn from one sample of a study of metastatic and nonmetastatic thyroid tumors. From the PCR reads, TCRdb re-called clones with MiXCR. The sample includes about 25,000 clones, approximately 13% of them seen just once. The sample was blood. All receptors derive from a female donor with papillary thyroid cancer or a benign thyroid nodule (not recorded which). Some clones in this sample may be carry-over from other donors' samples. Each CDR3 is given without its conserved first and last residue. D genes are given only for firm matches. Rows may omit the clone size; those that give it use once, few, many or a size class.

D gene	V gene	clone size	J gene	CDR3 protein
NA	TRBV12-3/TRBV12-4	NA	TRBJ1-1	ASTTQGLGEAF
TRBD1	TRBV27	many	TRBJ2-7	ASKLAGTGTTY
NA	TRBV20-1	NA	TRBJ2-7	SARSLPPLVEQY
TRBD1	TRBV5-5	many	TRBJ2-2	ASSLDVNRGVTGELF
NA	TRBV10-3	many	TRBJ1-1	AISESQSAF
NA	TRBV14	NA	TRBJ2-3	ASSQFRFTDTQY
TRBD1	TRBV27	few	TRBJ2-7	ASSLSWSSGQPYEQY
TRBD1	TRBV24-1	NA	TRBJ1-2	VTSDWTGAVGYT
NA	TRBV6-2/TRBV6-3	many	TRBJ2-6	ASSPNTVTALGANVLT
NA	TRBV12-3/TRBV12-4	many	TRBJ2-5	ASSSIEPRETQY
NA	TRBV6-1	many	TRBJ1-5	ASRRENSNQPQH
NA	TRBV11-3	many	TRBJ2-3	ASTRTSSTDTQY
TRBD1	TRBV28	many	TRBJ1-4	ASNSRGQGDEKLF
NA	TRBV7-8	many	TRBJ1-5	ASSLVQETNSNQPQH
TRBD2	TRBV11-2	medium-sized	TRBJ2-7	ASSGGTSGNYEQY
NA	TRBV7-9	NA	TRBJ2-3	ASSRTGSTDTQY
TRBD2	TRBV11-2	many	TRBJ2-3	ASSLDLRTSGRAGDTQY
TRBD1	TRBV28	many	TRBJ1-6	ASSAGTGYYPLH
NA	TRBV20-1	many	TRBJ2-5	SARARWGSGETQY
TRBD1	TRBV19	many	TRBJ2-1	ASSPGTEYNEQF
NA	TRBV6-1	medium-sized	TRBJ1-3	ASIKNTGQGGNTIY
NA	TRBV12-3/TRBV12-4	many	TRBJ1-3	ASSLRRNTIY
NA	TRBV4-1	NA	TRBJ2-1	ASSPHGSSYNEQF
NA	TRBV6-1	NA	TRBJ2-7	ASTDVGTSPEQH
NA	TRBV7-6	many	TRBJ2-7	ASSPNTSPGLGYEQY
NA	TRBV7-9	many	TRBJ2-5	ASSLAGIADQY
TRBD1	TRBV9	many	TRBJ1-4	ASSVGGTGNEKLF
NA	TRBV10-3	many	TRBJ1-4	AISVGGGRNEKLF
NA	TRBV6-5	many	TRBJ1-4	ASSYHVTATNEKLF
NA	TRBV9	many	TRBJ2-5	ASSVGRRYQETQY
NA	TRBV6-2/TRBV6-3	NA	TRBJ2-3	ASTGSRTDTQY
TRBD1	TRBV28	NA	TRBJ1-2	ASSRRDRGRCYGYT
TRBD1	TRBV6-6	medium-sized	TRBJ1-2	ASSYSVGQGGGYT
TRBD1	TRBV9	many	TRBJ2-3	ASSAWDRRSTDTQY
NA	TRBV19	many	TRBJ2-1	ASSIEVVPYNEQF
NA	TRBV18	few	TRBJ1-4	ASSPGSNNEKLF
NA	TRBV19	many	TRBJ1-6	ASSIATPTTGSNSPLH
NA	TRBV5-6	many	TRBJ1-1	ASSSSAGRTEAF
NA	TRBV6-2/TRBV6-3	many	TRBJ2-5	ASSHSRLETQY
TRBD2	TRBV29-1	many	TRBJ2-7	SVETSGVSYEQY
TRBD1	TRBV7-6	many	TRBJ2-1	ASSDRTGTGNEQF
TRBD1	TRBV20-1	many	TRBJ1-2	SATGTGSNYGYT
TRBD2	TRBV29-1	many	TRBJ2-5	SGGGSGETQY
NA	TRBV7-8	NA	TRBJ1-1	ASSSGTSNTEAF
NA	TRBV27	many	TRBJ2-2	ASSLWAGELF
NA	TRBV2	many	TRBJ2-2	ASSVPNTGELF
NA	TRBV2	many	TRBJ2-5	ASSQEETQY
NA	TRBV7-9	many	TRBJ1-2	ASSLEGTTYGYT
TRBD1	TRBV28	many	TRBJ1-5	ASSGTGTQPQH
NA	TRBV11-2	many	TRBJ1-3	ASSVGGGTGNTIY
NA	TRBV20-1	NA	TRBJ2-7	SAIWGADYEQY
NA	TRBV5-1	NA	TRBJ2-2	ASKIRGNTGELF